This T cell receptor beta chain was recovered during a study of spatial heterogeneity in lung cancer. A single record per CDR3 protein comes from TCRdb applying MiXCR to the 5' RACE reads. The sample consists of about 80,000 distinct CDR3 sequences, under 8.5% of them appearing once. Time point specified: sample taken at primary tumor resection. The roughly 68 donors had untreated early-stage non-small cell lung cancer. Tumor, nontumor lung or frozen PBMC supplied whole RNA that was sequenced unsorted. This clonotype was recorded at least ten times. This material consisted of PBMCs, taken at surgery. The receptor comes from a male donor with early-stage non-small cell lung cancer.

The CDR3 nucleotides read TGTGCCAGCAGTTTAGAACGACTAGCGGGAGCCGAGCAGTTCTTC. Protein product: CASSLERLAGAEQFF. The J gene is TRBJ2-1, the V gene TRBV27; 12 bases line up with TRBD2. Trimming removed 2 bases from V and 10 bases from J; junction bases left unmatched: 6. Germline lookup yields CDR1 MNHEY and CDR2 SMNVEV (reference sequence). The CDR3 loop spans 15 amino acids.